The entry below gives a single T cell receptor (beta chain) sequence along with its context. Its specificity is not known. These data come from a study of somatic mutations in cytotoxic T cells in rheumatoid arthritis. Study background: Flow sorting of some V beta antibody-stained T cells reached nearly 100% purity, with V beta1+ cells also TCRB-sequenced. Broader study findings: Exceedance of 20% of CD8+ cells by the largest CD8+ clone occurred in about an eighth of the roughly 60 patients.

Blood donors of median age roughly 56 years (range about 20-70), roughly 52% of them female, formed the healthy controls. TCRdb's copy holds only in-frame clones and misses some; the assay was immunoSEQ multiplex PCR. The sample consists of about 7,000 clones, approximately 65% of them appearing once. The source of this sequence is a woman aged 40 to 50 in good health. Sequenced material: CD8+ T cells sorted from blood.

The CDR3 sequence: CSVNAIPGLEYNEQFF. CDR3 bases: TGCAGCGTCAACGCTATACCGGGACTAGAATACAATGAGCAGTTCTTC. The rearrangement links TRBV29-1 to TRBJ2-1; 8 bases map to TRBD2. Trimming cost V 6 bases and J 4 bases; bases outside gene matches: 14. This CDR3 contains 16 residues. The germline gives CDR1 SQVTM, CDR2 ANQGSEA.